The T cell receptor (beta chain) under discussion was sequenced for a study of blood T cell repertoires in COVID-19. As for the study in general: The samples span acute and convalescent COVID-19 from the United States, Italy and Spain. The analysed material was cDNA or gDNA that came from T cells, B-cell-depleted T cells, or PBMCs.

Enrolled during active infection, Seattle patients were then followed longitudinally. V lost 7 bases, J lost 4 bases, and 11 bases lay in between. The CDR3 length is 13 residues. Germline V lookup: CDR1 MNHEY, CDR2 SVGAGI. In the original processing: It was from reference gene primer amplification that nucleated cell counts were estimated. Produced via immunoSEQ multiplex PCR; TCRdb's table is partial and in-frame only. D and trimming come from the DNA, and the V and J calls and clone size come from that table. The table has 310,000 or so clones, 80% to 95% seen once. The clonotype originates from a woman in her 30s with COVID-19, enrolled during active disease. Sequencing input: peripheral blood. The chain couples TRBV6-5 to TRBJ1-5, with D perhaps TRBD1 (5 bases). In nucleotides, the CDR3 is TGTGCCAGCAAAAGAGACAGTAATCAGCCCCAGCATTTT. The encoded protein is CASKRDSNQPQHF.